This TCR beta chain was observed in a study of shared clonotypes between healthy human individuals. The CDR3 sequence is 15 residues long. Germline V gives CDR1 SGHNT, CDR2 YYREEE (reference sequence). Unmatched junction bases numbered 9, after V lost 5 bases and J lost 8 bases. As to this clone: The antigen is not known.

Study findings and constraints: Some clonotypes were shared by all four sorted-subset donors, while others were not shared. The non-shared ones had lower generation probabilities than the shared ones.

Sequencing was performed with immunoSEQ multiplex PCR; in TCRdb, only in-frame clones are kept and a portion is missing. The sample yields roughly 810,000 clones, roughly 96% seen once. The naive CD8 subset, CD45RO-negative cells positively selected for CCR7, excluded terminally differentiated effector memory CD45RA+ cells. All the donors were Caucasian adults who lived in Nashville, Tennessee. This receptor was identified in a man aged 30 to 39 in good health. This rearrangement joins TRBV5-4 to TRBJ2-1; TRBD2 aligns across 11 bases. Sequences were obtained from naive CD8+ T cells sorted from blood. This chain's CDR3 is CASRPASGRKDEQFF. CDR3 DNA: TGTGCCAGCAGGCCAGCTAGCGGGAGGAAAGATGAGCAGTTCTTC.